This T cell receptor (beta chain) appears in the sequencing data of a study of T cells in Graves' hyperthyroidism and ophthalmopathy. Findings and caveats of the study: Blood also showed most of the thyroid clonotypes that were expanded above 0.001.

Together with thyroid ultrasound, orbital computed tomography, serum thyroxine and TRAb, clinical symptoms were used for diagnoses. Turning to this clonotype: The antigen is not known.

RNA transcripts were the template for amplifying TCR beta CDR3 regions. The HTBI primer set drove a first-round RT-PCR of the TCR CDR3. TCRdb reprocessed the multiplex PCR reads with MiXCR, giving one entry per CDR3 protein. The sample records over 700,000 distinct CDR3 sequences, over 35% being singletons. The sample comprised blood. The clonotype originates from a man aged 18 to 29 with Graves' hyperthyroidism.

CDR3 amino acids: CASRYEGEKLFF. In DNA form, the CDR3 reads TGTGCCAGCAGGTACGAAGGTGAAAAACTGTTTTTT. The V and J genes are TRBV3-1 and TRBJ1-4; D is uncertain. Trimming took 6 bases from V and 7 from J, leaving 9 bases between them. CDR1 LGHDT and CDR2 YNNKEL come from the germline V gene (reference sequence). The CDR3 runs 12 residues.